Presented here are 29 T cell receptor beta chains from one specimen sequenced in a study of T cell changes during pregnancy in multiple sclerosis. Only in-frame clones appear in the TCRdb table, and some are missing; sequencing was by immunoSEQ multiplex PCR. The sample holds about 52,000 clones, 85% to 95% seen once. Source: CD4+ T cells from peripheral blood mononuclear cells, taken before pregnancy. The source is a female donor with multiple sclerosis, enrolled in a pregnancy study.

The J gene is TRBJ2-7, the V gene TRBV19, with 11 bases matching TRBD2. Germline values: CDR1 LNHDA, CDR2 SQIVND (reference sequence). This CDR3 is 15 amino acids long. Unmatched junction bases numbered 3, after V lost 2 bases and J lost 3 bases. The CDR3 nucleotides are TGTGCCAGTAGTATACCCGGACTAGCGGGCTACGAGCAGTACTTC. It translates to CASSIPGLAGYEQYF.

This chain joins TRBV2 and TRBJ2-2; D not resolved. The germline V gene encodes CDR1 SNHLY and CDR2 FYNNEI. Trimming stripped 2 bases from V and 7 bases from J, with 11 bases between. The CDR3 is made up of 14 amino acids. The CDR3 here is CASSEQVLSGELFF. For the CDR3, the DNA is TGTGCCAGCAGTGAACAGGTCTTAAGCGGGGAGCTGTTTTTT. The whole variable domain, filled in from reference TRBV2 and TRBJ2-2, reads EPEVTQTPSHQVTQMGQEVILRCVPISNHLYFYWYRQILGQKVEFLVSFYNNEISEKSEIFDDQFSVERPDGSNFTLKIRSTKLEDSAMYFCASSEQVLSGELFFGEGSRLTVL.

In this sample, this clone turned up a few times. The V call is TRBV11-2, the J call TRBJ2-7, with 7 bases matching TRBD2. CDR3 size: 16 residues. J lost 2 bases, V lost 3 bases, and 10 bases had no gene match. Germline V gives CDR1 SGHAT, CDR2 FQNNGV. CDR3 region: CASSFTSGGVPYEQYF. The CDR3, as DNA: TGTGCCAGCAGCTTCACTTCTGGGGGGGTCCCCTACGAGCAGTACTTC. Supplemented by reference TRBV11-2 and TRBJ2-7, the full variable domain reads EAGVAQSPRYKIIEKRQSVAFWCNPISGHATLYWYQQILGQGPKLLIQFQNNGVVDDSQLPKDRFSAERLKGVDSTLKIQPAKLEDSAVYLCASSFTSGGVPYEQYFGPGTRLTVT.

V and J are TRBV19 and TRBJ2-1; 13 nucleotides align to TRBD2. This CDR3 spans 14 amino acids. Trimming took 7 bases from V and 7 from J; bases not matched to a gene: 4. Germline V gene lookup returns CDR1 LNHDA and CDR2 SQIVND (reference sequence). CDR3: CASIATSGRNEQFF. CDR3 DNA: TGTGCCAGTATAGCGACTAGCGGGAGGAATGAGCAGTTCTTC.

This chain joins TRBV13 and TRBJ2-3; 8 bases line up with TRBD2. The ends lost 1 base at V and 0 bases at J; junction bases unmatched: 6. This CDR3 is built from 17 residues. Per germline, CDR1 PRHDT and CDR2 FYEKMQ (reference sequence). The CDR3 loop is CASSLAHGLASTDTQYF. The CDR3 coding sequence is TGTGCCAGCAGCTTAGCGCATGGACTAGCTAGCACAGATACGCAGTATTTT.

The table lists this clone with a count of one. The rearrangement links TRBV6-1 to TRBJ1-3; a possible D gene is TRBD1 (6 bases). The germline CDR1 and CDR2 sequences are MNHNS and SASEGT. CDR3 length: 16 amino acids. Between the trimmed V and J ends, which lost 2 bases and 3 bases, there was a span of 14 bases. CDR3 amino acids: CASSEPGRGGGNTIYF. CDR3 sequence (DNA): TGTGCCAGCAGTGAACCGGGCAGGGGCGGTGGAAACACCATATATTTT.

There are a few counts of this clone. The chain's CDR3 is CASSFTLQGAGNTIYF. The CDR3 region has the DNA TGCGCCAGCAGCTTTACCTTACAGGGGGCTGGAAACACCATATATTTT. J is TRBJ1-3 and V is TRBV5-1; the match to TRBD1 covers 8 bases. The CDR3 consists of 16 residues. The junction had 6 bases not matched to a gene; V was cut back by 2 bases and J by 2 bases. Looked up from germline, CDR1 is SGHRS and CDR2 is YFSETQ.

This rearrangement joins TRBV4-1 to TRBJ2-3, with TRBD2 identical over 7 bases. Germline CDR1 is MGHRA and CDR2 is YSYEKL. The J segment lost 5 bases and the V segment lost 4 bases, leaving 9 bases of the junction unmatched. The CDR3 is made up of 15 amino acids. CDR3 sequence: CASSRDYWGIDTQYF. CDR3 in DNA: TGCGCCAGCAGCCGGGACTACTGGGGGATAGATACGCAGTATTTT.

The chain is built from TRBV5-6 and TRBJ1-1; 10 nucleotides align to TRBD1. Germline V gene sequence: CDR1 SGHDT, CDR2 YYEEEE. The junction had 8 bases not matched to a gene; V was cut back by 5 bases and J by 4 bases. This CDR3 is built from 15 residues. The CDR3 region is CASRKDRGRITEAFF. The CDR3 nucleotides are TGTGCCAGCAGGAAGGACAGGGGGAGGATCACTGAAGCTTTCTTT.

The chain employs TRBV30 and TRBJ1-4; 7 bases align to TRBD1. V lost 4 bases to trimming and J lost 4 bases; unmatched junction nucleotides: 3. The CDR3 loop spans 13 amino acids. CDR1 and CDR2 (germline): GTSNPN, SVGIG (reference sequence). The CDR3 loop reads CAWKTGINEKLFF. DNA of the CDR3: TGTGCCTGGAAGACAGGGATTAATGAAAAACTGTTTTTT.

The V call is TRBV5-5, the J call TRBJ1-1; D might be TRBD1 (6 bases). The CDR3 is 14 amino acids. Germline values: CDR1 SGHKS, CDR2 YYEKEE (reference sequence). Between the trimmed V and J ends, which lost 3 bases and 7 bases, there was a span of 16 bases. The CDR3 sequence is CASSSSLRGIEAFF. DNA of the CDR3: TGTGCCAGCAGCTCCTCACTCAGGGGAATTGAAGCTTTCTTT.

V is TRBV29-1 and J is TRBJ1-3; D is undetermined. The CDR3 has 12 amino acids. V lost 0 bases to trimming and J lost 3 bases, with 3 bases between them. Germline V gene lookup returns CDR1 SQVTM and CDR2 ANQGSEA. The CDR3 here is CSVEDYGNTIYF. The CDR3, as DNA: TGCAGCGTTGAAGATTATGGAAACACCATATATTTT.

V and J are TRBV6-1 and TRBJ2-1; 8 nucleotides match TRBD2. Germline CDR1 MNHNS, CDR2 SASEGT. Trimming took 6 bases from V and 7 from J; bases not matched to a gene: 8. The CDR3 is 14 residues long. The CDR3 spells CASRGSGEWNEQFF. The CDR3 DNA is TGTGCCAGCAGGGGTAGCGGGGAGTGGAATGAGCAGTTCTTC.

This chain links TRBV5-8 with TRBJ2-3, with 13 bases matching TRBD2. V shed 4 bases, J shed 6 bases, and the junction held 8 bases outside the gene matches. CDR1 and CDR2 from the germline V gene are SGHTS and YDEGEE. This CDR3 has 16 residues. CDR3 bases: TGTGCCAGCAGCACCGGACTAGCGGGAGACGGCGATACGCAGTATTTT. Protein product: CASSTGLAGDGDTQYF. Supplemented by reference TRBV5-8 and TRBJ2-3, the full variable domain reads EAGVTQSPTHLIKTRGQQATLRCSPISGHTSVYWYQQALGLGLQFLLWYDEGEERNRGNFPPRFSGRQFPNYSSELNVNALELEDSALYLCASSTGLAGDGDTQYFGPGTRLTVL.

The CDR3 here is CASSSVWDREDYNEQFF. The CDR3 nucleotides are TGTGCCAGCAGCTCGGTCTGGGACAGGGAAGATTACAATGAGCAGTTCTTC. This chain connects TRBV11-2 to TRBJ2-1; 9 bases line up with TRBD1. This CDR3 spans 17 amino acids. CDR1 and CDR2 from the germline V gene are SGHAT and FQNNGV. The trim removed 4 bases at V and 4 bases at J, leaving 11 bases unmatched.

The V gene is TRBV5-1, the J gene TRBJ2-5; 8 nucleotides agree with TRBD2. This CDR3 has 14 amino acids. V gave up 3 bases and J gave up 10 bases; unmatched junction bases: 11. The germline gives CDR1 SGHRS, CDR2 YFSETQ. This CDR3 is CASSSREASLGQYF. In DNA form, the CDR3 reads TGCGCCAGCAGCTCGCGGGAGGCATCCTTAGGCCAGTACTTC.

The J gene is TRBJ1-1, the V gene TRBV5-1; TRBD1 matches at 7 bases. The germline CDR1 and CDR2 sequences are SGHRS and YFSETQ. With 0 bases clipped from V and 4 bases from J, the junction kept 3 bases outside the gene matches. The CDR3 covers 14 residues. The CDR3 reads CASSLGSGGTEAFF. The DNA of the CDR3 is TGCGCCAGCAGCTTGGGGTCAGGGGGCACTGAAGCTTTCTTT.

The chain couples TRBV5-5 to TRBJ1-1, with TRBD1 identical over 9 bases. In germline, CDR1 is SGHKS, CDR2 YYEKEE (reference sequence). The CDR3 runs 15 residues. The J segment lost 5 bases and the V segment lost 0 bases, leaving 5 bases of the junction unmatched. The CDR3 DNA reads TGTGCCAGCAGCTTGGCAGTAGGGACAGGGACTGAAGCTTTCTTT. It yields the protein CASSLAVGTGTEAFF.

The J gene is TRBJ2-2, the V gene TRBV5-1; TRBD2 agrees at 7 bases. Trimming took 6 bases from V and 4 from J; bases not matched to a gene: 9. CDR1 is SGHRS, CDR2 YFSETQ, per germline. The CDR3 totals 15 residues. Written as DNA, the CDR3 is TGCGCCAGCACGAGCCGGGCGGGAGCCACCGGGGAGCTGTTTTTT. Its translation is CASTSRAGATGELFF.

The V gene is TRBV29-1, the J gene TRBJ2-7, with D possibly matching TRBD2 (5 bases). This CDR3 is 15 amino acids long. Germline assignment: CDR1 SQVTM and CDR2 ANQGSEA. Trimming left V 4 bases short and J 6 bases short, with 22 bases between. The CDR3 is CSVVAGGMLLSEQYF. The CDR3 region has the DNA TGCAGCGTTGTTGCGGGTGGCATGCTCCTCTCCGAGCAGTACTTC.

The chain couples TRBV4-1 to TRBJ1-1, with D unresolved. V was cut by 1 base and J by 1 base, with 7 bases left in between. The CDR3 consists of 14 residues. Germline CDR1 is MGHRA and CDR2 is YSYEKL. The CDR3 coding sequence is TGCGCCAGCAGCCAAGTGGCAGGGAACACTGAAGCTTTCTTT. Encoded protein: CASSQVAGNTEAFF.

The rearrangement uses TRBV30 and TRBJ1-2; D uncertain. The germline V and J ends were trimmed by 0 bases and 6 bases, with 11 bases remaining between them. This CDR3 comprises 13 residues. Germline loops: CDR1 GTSNPN, CDR2 SVGIG (reference sequence). CDR3 sequence (DNA): TGTGCCTGGAGTGTCGATCTGAGGGATGGCTACACCTTC. Translated: CAWSVDLRDGYTF.

V is TRBV7-2 and J is TRBJ2-6, with D tentatively TRBD1 (6 bases). Germline CDR1 is SGHTA and CDR2 is FQGNSA. Trimming removed 7 bases from V and 0 bases from J, with 19 bases in between. This CDR3 has 18 residues. This CDR3 reads CASIPLGTRLSGANVLTF. The CDR3, as DNA: TGTGCCAGCATCCCTCTGGGGACACGTCTCTCTGGGGCCAACGTCCTGACTTTC.

The V gene is TRBV6-6, the J gene TRBJ2-5; tentative D call: TRBD1 (6 bases). This CDR3 comprises 14 residues. CDR1 MNHNY and CDR2 SVGAGI come from the germline V gene (reference sequence). V dropped 5 bases and J dropped 3 bases, with 13 bases sitting between them. CDR3 sequence reads: CASSPTQGKETQYF. The DNA for the CDR3 is TGTGCCAGCAGTCCAACCCAGGGGAAAGAGACCCAGTACTTC.

The chain has TRBV2 and TRBJ1-2; D is perhaps TRBD1 (6 bases). V was cut by 5 bases and J by 7 bases, with 14 bases left in between. CDR1 and CDR2 (germline): SNHLY, FYNNEI. The CDR3 contains 13 residues. The DNA for the CDR3 is TGTGCCAGCAGTCCAACAGGGTTTGTTGGCTACACCTTC. Translated, it gives CASSPTGFVGYTF.

The V call is TRBV6-5, the J call TRBJ2-7, with unresolved D. V lost 0 bases and J lost 3, with 12 bases in between. CDR3 length: 15 amino acids. Germline V gene lookup returns CDR1 MNHEY and CDR2 SVGAGI. CDR3: CASSYSSRVSYEQYF. Here the CDR3 DNA reads TGTGCCAGCAGTTACTCGTCCCGGGTAAGCTACGAGCAGTACTTC.

The chain couples TRBV27 to TRBJ2-4, with a possible D match to TRBD1 (6 bases). Germline-derived CDR1 and CDR2 are MNHEY and SMNVEV (reference sequence). Trimming stripped 4 bases from V and 0 bases from J, with 13 bases between. This CDR3 contains 16 residues. Written as DNA, the CDR3 is TGTGCCAGCAGTTCGCCAGGGGCTAGAGCCAAAAACATTCAGTACTTC. Translation: CASSSPGARAKNIQYF.

The chain couples TRBV5-1 to TRBJ1-2; TRBD1 agrees at 11 bases. Germline V gives CDR1 SGHRS, CDR2 YFSETQ. The CDR3 extends over 16 amino acids. J lost 4 bases, V lost 0 bases, and 5 bases had no gene match. CDR3 nucleotide sequence: TGCGCCAGCAGCTTGGTGTCGGGGACAGGGGGCTATGGCTACACCTTC. It is translated as CASSLVSGTGGYGYTF.

This chain uses TRBV30 with TRBJ2-4; 11 nucleotides align to TRBD2. Looked up from germline, CDR1 is GTSNPN and CDR2 is SVGIG (reference sequence). V gave up 1 base and J gave up 3 bases; unmatched junction bases: 8. CDR3 length: 17 amino acids. The CDR3 here is CAWSGGLAGGGKNIQYF. Here the CDR3 DNA reads TGTGCCTGGAGTGGTGGGCTAGCGGGAGGTGGCAAAAACATTCAGTACTTC.